This entry is about one T cell receptor beta chain. Its antigen is still unknown. One end of the junction fails to match germline, which may point to a read error. This entry is derived from a study of CD8+CD57+ T cells in acquired aplastic anemia. About the research overall: Each DNA sample taken from sorted CD4+ and CD8+ cells came to 3 to 4 ug on average.

Study-level findings and limits: The same twenty-nine CD8+ CDR3 sequences occurred in patients and in controls.

The CDR3 runs 14 residues. CDR1 and CDR2 from the germline V gene are KGHDR and SFDVKD. The study profiled TCR beta VDJ and CDR3 using genomic DNA as template. TCRdb reanalysed the reads using MiXCR and keeps one entry per CDR3 protein. The sample has a few hundred thousand distinct CDR3 sequences; about two thirds are singletons. This TCR derives from a human donor in good health, serving as a control. What was sequenced was sorted CD4+, CD8+, or CD8+CD57+ T cells (not recorded which) from PBMCs. The chain recombines TRBV24-1 with TRBJ1-2; 7 bases map to TRBD1. CDR3 nucleotide sequence: TGTGCCAGCAGTGGCGCGGGACAGATCTATGCCTACACCTTC. The encoded protein is CASSGAGQIYAYTF.